These T cell receptor beta chains were read from a single sample in a study of Ad26.COV2.S vaccination and SARS-CoV-2 variants. Here immunoSEQ multiplex PCR was the method, and the copy in TCRdb shows in-frame clones only, minus some. The repertoire holds about 480,000 clones, with around 90% as singletons. Specimen: peripheral blood, collected in a trial of Ad26.COV2.S vaccine versus placebo. These receptors all stem from a person aged 18-65 years who received the Ad26.COV2.S COVID-19 vaccine or a placebo. Each CDR3 is given with its conserved first and last residue. The D gene is left open where the match is weak. Clone size is given for some rows only: seen once, a few or many times, or a class if the clone is expanded.

j_gene,abundance,d_gene,v_gene,CDR3aa,CDR3nt
TRBJ1-1,.,.,TRBV9,CASSLHRDGEAFF,TGTGCCAGCAGCCTCCACAGGGACGGTGAAGCTTTCTTT
TRBJ2-7,once,.,TRBV19,CASSPGGPGSYEQYF,TGTGCCAGTAGCCCCGGGGGCCCGGGGTCCTACGAGCAGTACTTC
TRBJ2-5,.,.,TRBV7-9,CASSEETQYF,TGTGCCAGCAGTGAAGAGACCCAGTACTTC
TRBJ2-1,.,.,TRBV29-1,CSVAERSRYNEQFF,TGCAGCGTTGCGGAGCGGTCCCGCTACAATGAGCAGTTCTTC
TRBJ1-6,.,.,TRBV19,CASSIGGSPLHF,TGTGCCAGTAGTATAGGTGGTTCACCCCTCCACTTT
TRBJ1-5,few,TRBD1,TRBV6-6,CASSPSRQGSNQPQHF,TGTGCCAGCAGCCCGAGCAGACAGGGAAGCAATCAGCCCCAGCATTTT
TRBJ1-1,.,.,TRBV7-9,CASSLVGGAEAFF,TGTGCCAGCAGCTTAGTAGGGGGGGCTGAAGCTTTCTTT
TRBJ2-7,once,TRBD1,TRBV9,CASSVGDSNYEQYF,TGTGCCAGCAGCGTAGGGGACAGTAACTACGAGCAGTACTTC
TRBJ2-1,few,TRBD2,TRBV7-9,CASSSRLAGGLSSYNEQFF,TGTGCCAGCAGCTCGAGACTAGCGGGAGGGTTGAGCTCCTACAATGAGCAGTTCTTC
TRBJ1-4,.,TRBD1,TRBV29-1,CSVGSDRREEKLFF,TGCAGCGTTGGGTCGGACAGGAGAGAGGAAAAACTGTTTTTT
TRBJ1-2,.,TRBD1,TRBV19,CASSPRTGSYGYTF,TGTGCCAGTAGCCCCCGGACAGGGTCCTATGGCTACACCTTC
TRBJ2-5,.,TRBD1,TRBV5-1,CASSLGTGLYQETQYF,TGCGCCAGCAGCTTGGGGACAGGGTTGTACCAAGAGACCCAGTACTTC
TRBJ2-3,.,TRBD2,TRBV6-4,CASSDAAGGPDTQYF,TGTGCCAGCAGTGACGCGGCGGGAGGGCCGGATACGCAGTATTTT
TRBJ2-3,.,TRBD2,TRBV10-3,CATRTSGNTDTQYF,TGTGCCACCCGGACTAGCGGTAACACAGATACGCAGTATTTT
TRBJ2-3,.,.,TRBV25-1,CASSEADTQYF,TGTGCCAGCAGTGAAGCAGATACGCAGTATTTT
TRBJ1-2,.,.,TRBV10-3,CAIRGTDYGYTF,TGTGCCATCAGGGGGACCGACTATGGCTACACCTTC
TRBJ2-7,.,.,TRBV4-3,CASSQGSYEVDEQYF,TGCGCCAGCAGCCAAGGTAGTTATGAGGTCGACGAGCAGTACTTC
TRBJ2-1,.,.,TRBV7-2,CASSPTPRLLDGRNEQFF,TGTGCCAGCAGCCCAACTCCCCGGTTACTAGATGGACGCAATGAGCAGTTCTTC
TRBJ2-7,.,.,TRBV11-3,CASSILGSSEQYF,TGTGCCAGCAGCATACTCGGTTCAAGCGAGCAGTACTTC
TRBJ2-7,.,.,TRBV10-3,CAIRQDSYEQYF,TGTGCCATCAGACAGGACTCCTACGAGCAGTACTTC
TRBJ2-3,.,.,TRBV7-2,CASSRFGDTQYF,TGTGCCAGCAGCCGGTTTGGAGATACGCAGTATTTT
TRBJ2-3,.,.,TRBV19,CASSIESRRYF,TGTGCCAGTAGCATAGAAAGCCGCCGGTATTTT
TRBJ1-3,few,.,TRBV6-5,CATALSSGNTIYF,TGTGCCACGGCCCTAAGCTCTGGAAACACCATATATTTT
TRBJ2-7,.,.,TRBV5-4,CASSLAARGRIDEQYF,TGTGCCAGCAGCTTGGCCGCTAGAGGGAGAATCGACGAGCAGTACTTC
TRBJ2-2,.,TRBD2,TRBV9,CASSVEEAGVTGELFF,TGTGCCAGCAGCGTGGAAGAAGCGGGAGTGACCGGGGAGCTGTTTTTT
TRBJ2-1,.,TRBD2,TRBV11-2,CASSRTRLAPVNEQFF,TGTGCCAGCAGCCGAACCCGACTAGCACCCGTCAATGAGCAGTTCTTC
TRBJ1-3,.,TRBD1,TRBV12-3/TRBV12-4,CASTDRAGNTIYF,TGTGCCAGCACGGACAGGGCTGGAAACACCATATATTTT
TRBJ2-7,.,.,TRBV30,CAWSVPSEATYEQYF,TGTGCCTGGAGTGTACCTTCCGAGGCGACCTACGAGCAGTACTTC
TRBJ2-1,.,TRBD1,TRBV7-9,CASSLRDRVNEQFF,TGTGCCAGCAGCTTAAGGGACAGGGTCAATGAGCAGTTCTTC
TRBJ1-1,once,TRBD1,TRBV5-1,CASSLDTGGSEAFF,TGCGCCAGCAGCTTGGACACAGGGGGGTCTGAAGCTTTCTTT
TRBJ1-1,.,.,TRBV7-6,CASSLAGAPNTEAFF,TGTGCCAGCAGCTTAGCGGGGGCCCCGAACACTGAAGCTTTCTTT
TRBJ1-1,.,.,TRBV19,CASSMGQVVNTEAFF,TGTGCCAGTAGTATGGGCCAGGTGGTGAACACTGAAGCTTTCTTT
TRBJ2-2,.,TRBD1,TRBV6-4,CASRLGQGGPNTGELFF,TGTGCCAGCAGACTCGGACAGGGGGGGCCTAACACCGGGGAGCTGTTTTTT
TRBJ2-1,.,TRBD2,TRBV11-2,CASSAGLAPYNEQFF,TGTGCCAGCAGCGCGGGACTAGCGCCATACAATGAGCAGTTCTTC
TRBJ1-3,.,.,TRBV4-3,CASSQDTGGNTIYF,TGCGCCAGCAGCCAAGATACTGGCGGGAACACCATATATTTT
TRBJ1-2,once,TRBD1,TRBV5-4,CASSGQGAGGYTF,TGTGCCAGCAGCGGGCAGGGGGCAGGTGGCTACACCTTC
TRBJ2-3,.,.,TRBV4-3,CASSLSIWGTDTQYF,TGCGCCAGCAGCCTTTCGATCTGGGGCACAGATACGCAGTATTTT
TRBJ2-1,.,TRBD2,TRBV28,CASIASGYNEQFF,TGTGCCAGCATCGCTAGCGGTTACAATGAGCAGTTCTTC
TRBJ2-3,.,TRBD2,TRBV11-3,CASSPTSGSDTQYF,TGTGCCAGCAGCCCCACTAGCGGGAGTGATACGCAGTATTTT
TRBJ2-4,.,.,TRBV5-1,CASSLSIAKNIQYF,TGCGCCAGCAGCTTGAGTATAGCCAAAAACATTCAGTACTTC
TRBJ2-7,.,TRBD2,TRBV5-1,CASSLGGGGSGSIKGSYEQYF,TGCGCCAGCAGCTTGGGGGGCGGCGGTAGCGGGAGTATAAAAGGATCCTACGAGCAGTACTTC
TRBJ2-7,.,TRBD2,TRBV19,CASSVAGGTYEQYF,TGTGCCAGTAGCGTAGCGGGAGGTACCTACGAGCAGTACTTC
TRBJ1-2,.,.,TRBV30,CAWSRRAYGYTF,TGTGCCTGGAGTCGGAGGGCCTATGGCTACACCTTC
TRBJ1-4,few,.,TRBV7-8,CASSLDSVGPGRGHEKLFF,TGTGCCAGCAGCTTAGATTCGGTGGGTCCGGGCCGAGGGCATGAAAAACTGTTTTTT
TRBJ2-7,few,.,TRBV10-3,CAIRENYEQYF,TGTGCCATCAGGGAGAACTACGAGCAGTACTTC
TRBJ2-7,.,TRBD2,TRBV28,CASSSNPRSGRSYEQYF,TGTGCCAGCAGCTCCAACCCCCGTAGCGGGAGGAGTTACGAGCAGTACTTC
TRBJ2-2,.,.,TRBV5-4,CASSPGHLNTGELFF,TGTGCCAGCAGCCCCGGACACCTGAACACCGGGGAGCTGTTTTTT
TRBJ2-1,once,.,TRBV5-4,CASSAGPAEINEQFF,TGTGCCAGCAGCGCCGGCCCAGCGGAGATTAATGAGCAGTTCTTC
TRBJ1-1,.,.,TRBV5-1,CASSPGVNTEAFF,TGCGCCAGCAGCCCCGGGGTGAACACTGAAGCTTTCTTT